This TCR beta chain was sequenced during a study of T-cell memory formation after mild COVID-19. The CDR3 length is 15 residues. V lost 0 bases and J lost 3; bases outside the gene matches: 4. MiXCR, applied by TCRdb to the 5' RACE reads, yields one record per CDR3 protein. The data contain 550,000 to 650,000 distinct CDR3 sequences, approximately 15% of them singletons. The sample comprised PBMCs or a T cell subset sorted from them (not recorded which). The sequence was collected from an adult woman who had mild COVID-19 (a few samples of this study predate the infection). Cell type and time point are not known. The V call is TRBV12-3 or TRBV12-4, the J call TRBJ2-5, with TRBD2 identical over 7 bases. For the CDR3, the DNA is TGTGCCAGCAGTTTAGCCGGGACTACGAAAGAGACCCAGTACTTC. Translation gives CASSLAGTTKETQYF.